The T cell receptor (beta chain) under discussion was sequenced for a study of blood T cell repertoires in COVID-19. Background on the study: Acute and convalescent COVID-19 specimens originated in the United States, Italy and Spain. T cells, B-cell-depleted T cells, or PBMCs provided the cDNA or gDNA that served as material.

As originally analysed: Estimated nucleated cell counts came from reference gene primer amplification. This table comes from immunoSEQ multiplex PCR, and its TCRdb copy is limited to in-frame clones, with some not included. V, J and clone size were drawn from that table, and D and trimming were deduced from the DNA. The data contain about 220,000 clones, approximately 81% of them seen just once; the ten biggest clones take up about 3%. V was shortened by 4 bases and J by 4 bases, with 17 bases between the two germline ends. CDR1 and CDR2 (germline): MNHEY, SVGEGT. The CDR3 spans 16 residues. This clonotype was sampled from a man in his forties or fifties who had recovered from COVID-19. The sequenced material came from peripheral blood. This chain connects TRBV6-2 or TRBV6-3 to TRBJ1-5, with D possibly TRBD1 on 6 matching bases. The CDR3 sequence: CASSSPSSTGNQPQHF. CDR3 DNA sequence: TGTGCCAGCAGTTCCCCCTCATCCACAGGGAATCAGCCCCAGCATTTT.